This T cell receptor beta chain came from a study of Tregs in tolerant kidney transplant recipients. The CDR3 covers 12 residues. Looked up from germline, CDR1 is MNHEY and CDR2 is SVGAGI. The V and J ends lost 10 bases and 5 bases respectively, with 14 bases between them. Sequenced by immunoSEQ multiplex PCR; TCRdb stores in-frame clones only, minus some. The data contain 60,000 to 75,000 clones, 70% to 90% of them seen just once; the ten biggest clones take up approximately 2.3%. Sequenced material: Tregs from blood, taken before the transplant. The sequence was obtained from a human donor who received a combined kidney and bone marrow transplant. The chain has TRBV6-5 and TRBJ1-1; maybe TRBD1 (5 bases). CDR3: CATSKGPTEAFF. CDR3 nucleotides: TGTGCCACTTCCAAGGGACCTACTGAAGCTTTCTTT.